The text below deals with one T cell receptor (beta chain). Its target is not known. The data derive from a study of response to subunit inactivated influenza vaccine. Overall study results and limits: The authors proposed limited new T cell recruitment per seasonal influenza vaccination.

TCRdb passed the RT-PCR reads through MiXCR, listing each CDR3 protein once. The data hold more than 450,000 distinct CDR3 sequences, with 12% observed a single time. CDR3 length: 13 residues. The germline V gene has CDR1 SEHNR and CDR2 FQNEAQ (reference sequence). With 5 bases removed from V and 4 bases from J, the gap between germline ends came to 12 bases. The rearrangement links TRBV7-9 to TRBJ2-7; no clear D. This TCR came from a man aged 45-60 years who received an inactivated influenza vaccine. The specimen comprised PBMCs from blood, sampled on the day of vaccination. The CDR3 here is CASSPPSRYEQYF. In DNA form, the CDR3 reads TGTGCCAGCAGCCCCCCCTCGAGATACGAGCAGTACTTC.